The 2 T cell receptor beta chains in this list originate from one sample, sequenced in a study of T-cell reconstitution after alpha-beta-depleted transplantation in children. As it was prepared, the TCRbeta library received unique molecular identifiers. TCRdb called the PCR reads again in MiXCR, with one record for every CDR3 protein. The table has roughly 220,000 distinct CDR3 sequences, about 8.4% seen once. Source: PBMCs, mostly from graft donor cells, taken 360 days after TCRalphabeta/CD19-depleted stem cell transplant. The source of these receptors is a male patient aged 2 to 9 who had a stem cell transplant for acute myeloid leukemia, so the T cells may come from the graft donor.

This clonotype has more than one count but fewer than ten. This chain joins TRBV6-1 and TRBJ1-1; D gene uncertain. V was trimmed by 11 bases and J by 1 base, leaving 14 bases between them. The CDR3 consists of 13 residues. Per the germline V gene, CDR1 is MNHNS and CDR2 is SASEGT. The CDR3 nucleotides are TGTGCCGTAGGGCCGAGGTCGAACACTGAAGCTTTCTTT. Its protein is CAVGPRSNTEAFF.

The chain links TRBV12-3 or TRBV12-4 to TRBJ1-5; possibly TRBD1 for D (6 bases). This CDR3 has 15 residues. Trimming removed 2 bases from V and 3 bases from J, with 11 bases in between. The DNA of the CDR3 is TGTGCCAGCAGTTTATGGCGGGGGCCCAATCAGCCCCAGCATTTT. It yields the protein CASSLWRGPNQPQHF.